The 26 T cell receptor beta chains reported below all come from one sample, sequenced in a study of T-cell reconstitution after alpha-beta-depleted transplantation in children. For TCRbeta, the library was prepared with unique molecular identifiers. TCRdb re-called the PCR reads through MiXCR, storing one row per CDR3 protein. Among about 610,000 distinct CDR3 sequences, about 10% were seen once, and the ten largest hold about 4.3%. This specimen was PBMCs from the stem cell graft donor, taken from the stem cell graft. These receptors originate from a human donor who donated a stem cell graft to a child with acute myeloid leukemia.

In this sample, this clonotype turned up a few times. The chain has TRBV7-9 and TRBJ2-1, with D unresolved. The CDR3 has 10 residues. Trimming stripped 8 bases from V and 7 bases from J, with 6 bases between. CDR1 and CDR2 (germline): SEHNR, FQNEAQ (reference sequence). This CDR3 is CASDENEQFF. As DNA, the CDR3 is TGTGCCAGCGATGAGAATGAGCAGTTCTTC. The full variable domain, completed using reference TRBV7-9 and TRBJ2-1, is DTGVSQNPRHKITKRGQNVTFRCDPISEHNRLYWYRQTLGQGPEFLTYFQNEAQLEKSRLLSDRFSAERPKGSFSTLEIQRTEQGDSAMYLCASDENEQFFGPGTRLTVL.

The V gene is TRBV20-1, the J gene TRBJ2-7, with a weak D call TRBD2 (5 bases). CDR3 size: 16 residues. Trimming took 0 bases from V and 0 from J, leaving 15 bases between them. Per the germline V gene, CDR1 is DFQATT and CDR2 is SNEGSKA (reference sequence). CDR3 sequence (DNA): TGCAGTGCTAGAGACGCCCGATGGGAGTCCTCCTACGAGCAGTACTTC. Protein: CSARDARWESSYEQYF.

The rearrangement joins TRBV4-3 to TRBJ2-1, with TRBD2 as a possible D gene (6 bases). Trimming took 0 bases from V and 2 from J, leaving 11 bases between them. This CDR3 region has 16 residues. Germline V gene lookup returns CDR1 LGHNA and CDR2 YSLEER. The DNA of the CDR3 is TGCGCCAGCAGCCAAGATGTGCCGGGAGCCTACAATGAGCAGTTCTTC. This sequence encodes CASSQDVPGAYNEQFF.

This clonotype was seen many times. The chain joins TRBV6-2 or TRBV6-3 to TRBJ2-2; no definite D call. This CDR3 has 13 amino acids. Trimming cost V 4 bases and J 6 bases, with 9 bases left between them. The germline V gene encodes CDR1 MNHEY and CDR2 SVGEGT. The CDR3 region has the DNA TGTGCCAGCAGTTCCAGCGAACCCGGGGAGCTGTTTTTT. It specifies CASSSSEPGELFF.

This clonotype was picked up many times. CDR3 sequence reads: CSARGPAGNEQFF. The CDR3 DNA reads as TGCAGTGCTAGGGGACCGGCCGGCAATGAGCAGTTCTTC. The chain joins TRBV20-1 to TRBJ2-1, with D perhaps being TRBD1 or TRBD2 (5 bases each). Germline V lookup: CDR1 DFQATT, CDR2 SNEGSKA (reference sequence). The CDR3 runs 13 residues. The V gene lost 3 bases and the J gene lost 6 bases, with 12 bases spanning the gap.

This clonotype turned up a few times. The V gene is TRBV7-2, the J gene TRBJ2-7; D is unresolved. This CDR3 comprises 13 residues. In germline, CDR1 is SGHTA, CDR2 FQGNSA. V shed 1 base and J shed 7 bases, with 11 bases lying between them. The CDR3 here is CASSLGPSREQYF. CDR3 DNA: TGTGCCAGCAGCTTAGGACCTTCTAGGGAGCAGTACTTC.

This chain connects TRBV2 to TRBJ2-1; unclear D gene. The CDR3 sequence is 11 residues long. From germline, CDR1 is SNHLY and CDR2 FYNNEI. V dropped 7 bases and J dropped 8 bases, with 9 bases sitting between them. The CDR3 bases are TGTGCCAGCAACCTTAAGGATGAGCAGTTCTTC. It encodes CASNLKDEQFF.

With regard to this clonotype: At one boundary the junction diverges from the germline segment, which might be a read error. The chain recombines TRBV7-9 with TRBJ1-1, with D unclear. CDR3 length equals 13 residues. Looked up from germline, CDR1 is SEHNR and CDR2 is FQNEAQ (reference sequence). CDR3 DNA sequence: TGTGCCAGCACCTTAGACGTGAACACTGAAGCTTTCTTT. Its protein is CASTLDVNTEAFF.

The gene calls are TRBV20-1 and TRBJ2-3; the match to TRBD2 covers 11 bases. V was pared by 3 bases and J by 4 bases, with 6 bases of the junction left unmatched. The CDR3 is made up of 15 amino acids. CDR1 and CDR2 (germline): DFQATT, SNEGSKA (reference sequence). The CDR3 DNA reads as TGCAGTGCTAGGTCACCACTAGCGGGAGCAGATACGCAGTATTTT. It translates to CSARSPLAGADTQYF.

There are many counts of this clonotype. This sequence joins TRBV5-1 and TRBJ1-1; D gene ambiguous. The germline V gene has CDR1 SGHRS and CDR2 YFSETQ. V dropped 4 bases and J dropped 7 bases, with 17 bases sitting between them. The CDR3 has 14 amino acids. As DNA, the CDR3 is TGCGCCAGCAGCATACGGTGGGGTGAAGGTGAAGCTTTCTTT. Protein: CASSIRWGEGEAFF. The full variable domain, rest sourced from reference TRBV5-1 and TRBJ1-1, is KAGVTQTPRYLIKTRGQQVTLSCSPISGHRSVSWYQQTPGQGLQFLFEYFSETQRNKGNFPGRFSGRQFSNSRSEMNVSTLELGDSALYLCASSIRWGEGEAFFGQGTRLTVV.

This clonotype has a handful of counts. V gene TRBV20-1 combines with J gene TRBJ2-7; 12 bases align to TRBD2. This CDR3 has 14 amino acids. Germline CDR1 reads DFQATT; CDR2 reads SNEGSKA (reference sequence). The V and J ends lost 3 bases and 4 bases, in that order; junction bases with no gene match: 4. The CDR3 loop reads CSASPLAGGYEQYF. DNA for the CDR3: TGCAGTGCTAGTCCCCTAGCGGGAGGGTACGAGCAGTACTTC.

This clonotype showed up many times. The V and J genes are TRBV12-3 or TRBV12-4 and TRBJ1-2; 7 nucleotides line up with TRBD1. The CDR3 sequence is 15 residues long. Trimming at V came to 3 bases and at J to 5 bases, leaving 9 bases not matched to a gene. The CDR3 DNA follows: TGTGCCAGCAGTTTTTTCCGGGGACAGAAATATGGCTACACCTTC. Translation gives CASSFFRGQKYGYTF.

CDR3 residues: CASRIRGNIQYF. The CDR3, as DNA: TGTGCCAGCCGGATTAGGGGGAACATTCAGTACTTC. The chain recombines TRBV21-1 with TRBJ2-4; the DNA was not used to check the table's D call, TRBD1. TRBV21-1 is termed a pseudogene. CDR3 length: 12 amino acids.

This rearrangement joins TRBV5-1 to TRBJ1-3; no clear D gene. The CDR3 is made up of 16 amino acids. Trimming took off 0 bases at V and 0 bases at J, with 10 bases between the two ends. Germline V gene data show CDR1 as SGHRS and CDR2 as YFSETQ. The CDR3 region is CASSLGGLDSGNTIYF. CDR3 nucleotide sequence: TGCGCCAGCAGCTTGGGCGGACTGGACTCTGGAAACACCATATATTTT.

The chain employs TRBV14 and TRBJ1-5, with unresolved D. Trimming left V 0 bases short and J 3 bases short, with 12 bases between. The V gene's germline CDR1 is SGHDN and CDR2 FVKESK. The CDR3 has 16 amino acids. CDR3 DNA: TGTGCCAGCAGCCAAGAAGGTGGACGTTACAATCAGCCCCAGCATTTT. Protein product: CASSQEGGRYNQPQHF.

This clonotype was observed a few times. The chain joins TRBV24-1 to TRBJ2-5, with TRBD2 matching over 10 bases. J gave up 2 bases and V 1 base, and 3 bases lay outside the gene matches. Looked up from germline, CDR1 is KGHDR and CDR2 is SFDVKD. The CDR3 is made up of 16 amino acids. DNA of the CDR3: TGTGCCACCAGTGATTTTTCACTAGCGGGGCAAGAGACCCAGTACTTC. Its translation: CATSDFSLAGQETQYF.

There are a few counts of this clonotype. The V call is TRBV13, the J call TRBJ2-1; TRBD2 might be the D (6 bases). The ends were cut back, 4 bases at V and 7 bases at J, with 20 bases in the middle. Germline V CDR1 and CDR2: PRHDT, FYEKMQ (reference sequence). The CDR3 is 16 residues long. The CDR3 region is CASSSNPGVGGNEQFF. The CDR3 nucleotides read TGTGCCAGCAGCTCCAATCCCGGGGTGGGGGGAAATGAGCAGTTCTTC.

This chain joins TRBV29-1 and TRBJ2-5; a weak D match, TRBD1 (6 bases). The germline gives CDR1 SQVTM, CDR2 ANQGSEA. The CDR3 runs 14 residues. Trimming took 3 bases from V and 7 from J, leaving 18 bases between them. CDR3 bases: TGCAGCGTTGAGGGGACAACCGGAGGAGGGACCCAGTACTTC. It translates to CSVEGTTGGGTQYF.

Written as DNA, the CDR3 is TGTGCCAGCAGCTTAGCGAGTAAGGCAGATACGCAGTATTTT. Translated: CASSLASKADTQYF. The gene calls are TRBV7-2 and TRBJ2-3, with no clear D. This CDR3 has 14 amino acids. V was shortened by 0 bases and J by 4 bases, with 8 bases between the two germline ends. Germline CDR1 SGHTA, CDR2 FQGNSA.

This clonotype has just a few counts. This sequence joins TRBV4-1 and TRBJ2-1, with TRBD2 matching 10 bases. V lost 4 bases and J lost 5; bases outside the gene matches: 20. Germline V gives CDR1 MGHRA, CDR2 YSYEKL. This CDR3 comprises 20 residues. The CDR3 is CASSRSGRNITSGKNNEQFF. The CDR3 nucleotides read TGCGCCAGCAGCCGGAGCGGACGTAACATTACTAGCGGGAAGAACAATGAGCAGTTCTTC.

This clonotype came up once. The rearrangement links TRBV12-3 or TRBV12-4 to TRBJ2-4; D remains ambiguous. V was trimmed by 1 base and J by 0 bases, leaving 7 bases between them. The CDR3 is 15 amino acids. The CDR3 protein is CASSLGQGAKNIQYF. The CDR3 bases are TGTGCCAGCAGTTTAGGACAAGGAGCCAAAAACATTCAGTACTTC.

This clonotype was seen more than once but under ten times. The gene calls are TRBV7-3 and TRBJ1-2, with D possibly matching TRBD1 (6 bases). The CDR3 extends over 15 amino acids. Germline V lookup: CDR1 SGHTA, CDR2 FQGTGA. V lost 1 base, J lost 3 bases, and 12 bases lay in between. CDR3 sequence: CASSLRGRQDYGYTF. For the CDR3, the DNA is TGTGCCAGCAGCTTAAGGGGTCGACAGGACTATGGCTACACCTTC.

The gene calls are TRBV20-1 and TRBJ2-3, with D uncertain. V was trimmed by 5 bases and J by 3 bases, leaving 27 bases between them. Germline V gives CDR1 DFQATT, CDR2 SNEGSKA (reference sequence). The CDR3 covers 18 residues. CDR3 sequence: CSAHPADFPAEVTDTQYF. CDR3 nucleotide sequence: TGCAGTGCTCACCCCGCCGACTTCCCAGCAGAAGTAACAGATACGCAGTATTTT.

The gene calls are TRBV4-3 and TRBJ2-3; 9 bases are a match to TRBD2. V was pared by 3 bases and J by 4 bases, with 5 bases of the junction left unmatched. Germline V gives CDR1 LGHNA, CDR2 YSLEER. This CDR3 has 15 amino acids. DNA of the CDR3: TGCGCCAGCAGCCATAGCGGGAGTGGAGCAGATACGCAGTATTTT. It codes for CASSHSGSGADTQYF.

V gene TRBV18 combines with J gene TRBJ1-1; D gene ambiguous. V shed 3 bases and J shed 3 bases, with 11 bases lying between them. CDR3 length equals 14 residues. CDR1 KGHSH and CDR2 LQKENI come from the germline V gene. In DNA, the CDR3 is TGTGCCAGCTCACCGAGGGCTCGGGACACTGAAGCTTTCTTT. Translation gives CASSPRARDTEAFF.

This clonotype appeared a few times. One end of the junction fails to match germline, which may point to a read error. The chain recombines TRBV7-9 with TRBJ2-1, with 10 nucleotides matching TRBD1. Looked up from germline, CDR1 is SEHNR and CDR2 is FQNEAQ (reference sequence). The CDR3 totals 11 residues. CDR3 sequence reads: CASTLGQGSAF. CDR3 nucleotide sequence: TGTGCCAGCACCTTGGGACAGGGGTCCGCATTC.